One and the same sample provided the 25 T cell receptor beta chains below, sequenced in a study of tumor and adjacent non-tumor tissue in lung cancer. This sample's RNA came from whole unsorted tissue. Three rounds of nested PCR, following a modified ARM-PCR protocol, produced the TCRbeta library. MiXCR was run by TCRdb on the multiplex PCR reads, yielding one entry per CDR3 protein. The sample contains some 120,000 distinct CDR3 sequences, about 66% of which appear only once. The sequenced sample was lung tumor tissue. All receptors come from a man younger than 40 with non-small cell lung cancer.

As for this clonotype: A much larger clone differs from this one at a single base, so this may be a read error. The genes are TRBV5-4 and TRBJ2-5; D gene unclear. V shed 2 bases and J shed 4 bases, with 6 bases lying between them. The germline V gene has CDR1 SGHNT and CDR2 YYREEE (reference sequence). The CDR3 loop spans 12 amino acids. CDR3 bases: TGTGCCAGCAGCTTCTCTCGAGAGACCCAGTACTTC. Translated, it gives CASSFSRETQYF.

This clonotype was seen only a few times. The chain links TRBV5-1 to TRBJ2-4; the D gene is possibly TRBD2 (5 bases). Germline loops: CDR1 SGHRS, CDR2 YFSETQ. Trimming left V 4 bases short and J 9 bases short, with 14 bases between. The CDR3 totals 13 residues. The CDR3: CASSPSHAGIQYF. In DNA form, the CDR3 reads TGCGCCAGCAGCCCTTCACACGCGGGCATTCAGTACTTC.

As to this clonotype: It may be a read error: a sequence one base away is much more abundant. CDR3 sequence reads: CASREDRAGLLPFF. CDR3 nucleotides: TGTGCCAGCAGGGAGGACAGGGCCGGGCTATTACCGTTCTTC. The chain has TRBV6-1 and TRBJ2-1; 8 bases align to TRBD1. Trimming removed 6 bases from V and 15 bases from J; junction bases left unmatched: 16. CDR3 length: 14 residues. The germline CDR1 and CDR2 sequences are MNHNS and SASEGT.

Regarding this clonotype: Compared with germline, one end of the junction differs, possibly owing to a read error. V and J are TRBV29-1 and TRBJ1-1; D is perhaps TRBD1 (5 bases). The CDR3 is 13 residues long. Per the germline V gene, CDR1 is SQVTM and CDR2 is ANQGSEA. This CDR3 reads CSVDGARNTEALF. CDR3 coding DNA: TGTAGCGTTGACGGGGCCCGGAACACTGAAGCTCTCTTT.

To note about this clonotype: A single base separates this from a much larger clone, so it may be a read error. V and J are TRBV6-2 or TRBV6-3 and TRBJ1-5; D call uncertain. The CDR3 loop spans 13 amino acids. Per the germline V gene, CDR1 is MNHEY and CDR2 is SVGEGT. CDR3 in amino acids: CASSDNSNQPQRF. The CDR3 DNA reads TGTGCCAGCAGTGATAACAGTAATCAGCCCCAGCGTTTT.

Comments on this clonotype: At one of its ends the junction is not consistent with the germline gene, which may arise from a read error. The V call is TRBV4-1, the J call TRBJ2-5, with a weak D call TRBD1 (5 bases). Per the germline V gene, CDR1 is MGHRA and CDR2 is YSYEKL. The CDR3 extends over 14 amino acids. In DNA form, the CDR3 reads TGCGCCAGCAGCCCAGGGCAGAAAGAAGAGACCGAGTACTTC. This translates into CASSPGQKEETEYF.

V usage is TRBV20-1 and J usage is TRBJ1-5, with a possible D match to TRBD1 (6 bases). The germline CDR1 and CDR2 sequences are DFQATT and SNEGSKA (reference sequence). This CDR3 comprises 14 residues. CDR3 sequence: CNASGQNSNQPQHF. The DNA for the CDR3 is TGCAACGCCTCGGGACAAAATAGCAATCAGCCCCAGCATTTT.

Regarding this clonotype: It is likely a read error, because the conserved phenylalanine at the end of the CDR3 is missing. This chain uses TRBV4-1 with TRBJ1-5; possible D gene TRBD1, 6 bases. Germline loops: CDR1 MGHRA, CDR2 YSYEKL. The CDR3 has 15 residues. The DNA for the CDR3 is TGTACCAGCAGCCAAGAGGGCAGGGGTGATCAGCCCCAGCATATT. Protein sequence: CTSSQEGRGDQPQHI.

This clonotype was counted a single time. One base away lies a much larger clone, so this may be a sequencing read error. The CDR3 loop reads CASSQLLAGCMVYEQYF. The CDR3 region has the DNA TGTGCCAGCAGCCAGCTCCTAGCGGGGTGCATGGTCTACGAGCAGTACTTC. V and J are TRBV4-2 and TRBJ2-7; 9 bases map to TRBD2. Germline V lookup: CDR1 LGHNA, CDR2 YNFKEQ. With 3 bases clipped from V and 3 bases from J, the junction kept 12 bases outside the gene matches. This CDR3 has 17 residues.

Ten or more counts support this clonotype. The CDR3 DNA reads as TGCAGTGCTCCGAAGGGCGGGGGGGCGAGGGAGACCCAGTACTTC. Translated, it gives CSAPKGGGARETQYF. The J gene is TRBJ2-5, the V gene TRBV20-1; the match to TRBD2 covers 9 bases. Germline loops: CDR1 DFQATT, CDR2 SNEGSKA (reference sequence). The CDR3 is 15 amino acids. V dropped 5 bases and J dropped 5; count of bases not matched to a gene: 12.

The chain's CDR3 is CSARLAIGIETQYF. The CDR3 region has the DNA TGCAGTGCGCGACTAGCCATCGGTATAGAGACCCAGTACTTC. The genes are TRBV20-1 and TRBJ2-5; 7 bases map to TRBD2. This CDR3 region has 14 residues. Germline assignment: CDR1 DFQATT and CDR2 SNEGSKA (reference sequence). The trim removed 6 bases at V and 4 bases at J, leaving 11 bases unmatched.

The rearrangement uses TRBV29-1 and TRBJ1-2; a weak D match, TRBD1 (5 bases). The CDR3 length is 14 residues. The V gene lost 6 bases and the J gene lost 10 bases, with 24 bases spanning the gap. Looked up from germline, CDR1 is SQVTM and CDR2 is ANQGSEA. The CDR3 here is CSVVGRGTNYDYTF. CDR3 DNA sequence: TGCAGCGTCGTGGGACGGGGAACTAACTACGACTACACCTTC.

This clonotype was seen once. A much larger clone is a single base away; this may be a read error. V gene TRBV29-1 combines with J gene TRBJ1-1; a weak D match, TRBD1 (6 bases). The CDR3 sequence is 14 residues long. Germline V gene lookup returns CDR1 SQVTM and CDR2 ANQGSEA. This CDR3 reads CSGTRQALNTDAFF. DNA for the CDR3: TGCAGCGGAACCAGACAGGCCCTGAACACTGATGCTTTCTTT.

Details on this clonotype: Possible read error: a much larger clone is one base away. The chain is built from TRBV12-3 or TRBV12-4 and TRBJ2-1, with TRBD2 matching over 8 bases. The CDR3 spans 15 residues. V lost 5 bases and J lost 5; bases outside the gene matches: 8. The CDR3 DNA sequence: TGTGCCAGCAGTCTACGGACTAGCAGACACAATGAGCAGTTCTTC. Amino acid sequence: CASSLRTSRHNEQFF.

On this clonotype: The CDR3 does not end in the conserved phenylalanine or tryptophan, so this is likely a read error. The genes are TRBV20-1 and TRBJ2-7; 8 nucleotides match TRBD2. The length of the CDR3 is 14 residues. The germline V gene encodes CDR1 DFQATT and CDR2 SNEGSKA (reference sequence). CDR3 sequence: CCAKTSGGRNEQYS. The CDR3 coding sequence is TGCTGTGCTAAAACATCGGGGGGGCGGAACGAGCAGTACTCC.

Details on this clonotype: The junction differs from germline at one of its ends, possibly a read error. The chain employs TRBV4-3 and TRBJ2-5, with D maybe TRBD2 (5 bases). Per germline, CDR1 LGHNA and CDR2 YSLEER. CDR3 length: 14 amino acids. The CDR3 is CASCQVSGQETQYF. In DNA, the CDR3 is TGCGCCAGCTGCCAGGTCTCGGGACAAGAGACCCAGTACTTC.

Of note for this clonotype: In this CDR3 the conserved last residue, phenylalanine or tryptophan, is missing, so a read error is likely. The chain has TRBV29-1 and TRBJ2-7; D might be TRBD2 (5 bases). CDR1 and CDR2 from the germline V gene are SQVTM and ANQGSEA. This CDR3 is built from 12 residues. The CDR3 sequence: CRARLSSYEQYS. The CDR3 DNA reads TGCCGCGCTCGACTAAGTTCCTACGAGCAGTACTCC.

V and J are TRBV6-5 and TRBJ2-3; TRBD2 agrees at 8 bases. V shed 2 bases and J 5 bases; nucleotides not matched to a gene: 21. This CDR3 spans 20 amino acids. The germline V gene encodes CDR1 MNHEY and CDR2 SVGAGI. This chain's CDR3 is CASSYNVYARPGRERDTQYF. The CDR3 region has the DNA TGTGCCAGCAGTTACAATGTATATGCCCGCCCCGGGAGGGAGAGAGATACGCAGTATTTT.

This clonotype was recorded many times. The rearrangement links TRBV12-3 or TRBV12-4 to TRBJ1-4; 7 bases match TRBD1. V gave up 4 bases and J gave up 8 bases; unmatched junction bases: 4. The CDR3 is 13 residues long. The CDR3 nucleotides read TGTGCCAGCAGTTCCAACAGGGGCGAAAAACTGTTTTTT. Its translation: CASSSNRGEKLFF.

The sample holds one count of this clonotype. The junction shows a germline mismatch at one end, possibly a read error. The chain is built from TRBV30 and TRBJ2-3, with D perhaps matching TRBD2 (6 bases). CDR1 GTSNPN and CDR2 SVGIG come from the germline V gene (reference sequence). The CDR3 extends over 17 amino acids. This chain's CDR3 is CAWNWGESTSSTETQYF. The CDR3 DNA sequence: TGTGCCTGGAACTGGGGGGAGTCTACCTCAAGCACAGAAACGCAGTATTTT.

The CDR3 sequence: CASSGSLQGRSYNEQFF. In DNA, the CDR3 is TGTGCCAGTAGCGGGTCGCTACAGGGGCGCTCCTACAATGAGCAGTTCTTC. V gene TRBV6-1 combines with J gene TRBJ2-1, with D possibly being TRBD1 or TRBD2 (7 bases each). Germline V gene data show CDR1 as MNHNS and CDR2 as SASEGT. This CDR3 region has 17 residues. The V end lost 9 bases, the J end lost 0 bases, and 21 bases lay between the germline ends.

This clonotype occurred a few times. The junction differs from germline at one of its ends, possibly a read error. This chain links TRBV6-1 with TRBJ1-2; D unclear. The CDR3 is 11 amino acids. Germline values: CDR1 MNHNS, CDR2 SASEGT. CDR3 in DNA: TGTGCCGGCAGTCGATTTGATGGATACACCTTC. Residues: CAGSRFDGYTF.

As for this clonotype: This could be a read error, since a much larger clone is one nucleotide away. This is likely a read error, given that the CDR3 carries no conserved phenylalanine or tryptophan at its end. This sequence joins TRBV12-5 and TRBJ1-5; 7 nucleotides line up with TRBD1. J lost 7 bases, V lost 1 base, and 4 bases had no gene match. This CDR3 is built from 14 residues. Per the germline V gene, CDR1 is LGHNT and CDR2 is FRNRAP. CDR3 in amino acids: CASGLAQGWQPQHL. In DNA form, the CDR3 reads TGTGCTAGTGGTTTGGCACAGGGGTGGCAGCCCCAGCATCTT.

A word on this clonotype: A much larger clone differs from this one at a single base, so this may be a read error. The chain joins TRBV10-3 to TRBJ2-5, with D hard to call. The V gene lost 3 bases and the J gene lost 9 bases, with 14 bases spanning the gap. The CDR3 runs 13 residues. Germline V gene data show CDR1 as ENHRY and CDR2 as SYGVKD. The CDR3 loop is CAISDSSSPPQYF. CDR3 bases: TGTGCCATCAGTGATTCCAGTAGCCCGCCCCAGTACTTC.

Points on this clonotype: One base away lies a much larger clone, so this may be a sequencing read error. This chain uses TRBV6-6 with TRBJ2-4; the D gene is possibly TRBD2 (5 bases). The CDR3 consists of 19 residues. Germline CDR1 reads MNHNY; CDR2 reads SVGAGI (reference sequence). The CDR3 DNA sequence: TGTGCCAGCAGTTACTCGAACAAGAGGACGGATCTAGCCAAAGACATTCAGTACTTC. It specifies CASSYSNKRTDLAKDIQYF.